This TCR beta chain was sequenced in a study of vaccination and CD4 T cells after COVID-19. Treatment noted: roughly 11-day PBMC culture with coronavirus spike peptide pools or control peptides (ViraFEST assay). The Oncomine TCR Beta short-read assay sequenced DNA from cultured CD4+ T cells. MiXCR, run by TCRdb on the PCR reads, gives a single entry per CDR3 protein. Of 10,000 or so distinct CDR3 sequences in the sample, approximately 53% were seen once. This clonotype was detected only a few times. What it recognizes is unknown. With 5 bases removed from V and 4 bases from J, the gap between germline ends came to 11 bases. Germline CDR1 SNHLY, CDR2 FYNNEI. This CDR3 comprises 13 residues.

Material: CD4+ T cells from blood, cultured in vitro. The clonotype originates from a human donor who had recovered from COVID-19. This sequence joins TRBV2 and TRBJ1-2; no clear D gene. The CDR3 sequence is CASSTRSIYGYTF. The CDR3 DNA reads as TGTGCCAGCAGTACCAGGAGTATCTATGGCTACACCTTC.